A single T cell receptor (beta chain) is shown here with its context. Its antigen specificity is not known. Base qualities are not at hand, and no much larger clone is one base apart. The immunoSEQ Assay, a bias-controlled multiplex PCR, was used to amplify TCRbeta CDR3 regions from genomic DNA. The published analysis was carried out like this. The number of nucleated cells in each sample was estimated from the amplification of reference gene primers within the assay. Sequence reads were collapsed and filtered to measure the absolute abundance of every unique TCRbeta CDR3 rearrangement. For each sample, productive Simpson clonality was calculated by taking the square root of Simpson's diversity index across productive rearrangements. Sourced from immuneACCESS, this table was stored by TCRdb with only in-frame sequences that have V and J called. A share of the clones is absent; for the studies checked, an unresolved V gene accounts for under half, and the remainder has no known explanation. V, J and clone size reflect that table, while D and trimming were determined from the DNA. Recorded for this sample are fewer than 300,000 clones; 80% to 90% of them occurred a single time. The ten largest make up about 4.1% of the sample.

This record belongs to a study of blood T cell repertoires in COVID-19 (dated by TCRdb to 2018 to 2021). With respect to the entire study: Samples from collaborators originated in the United States, Italy and Spain and spanned both the acute and convalescent phases of COVID-19. The material from the prospective study consisted of cDNA or gDNA derived from T cells, B-cell-depleted T cells, or PBMCs. Deeply sampled blood TCRbeta repertoires from subjects exposed to, actively infected with, or recovered from COVID-19 were included in the dataset. The repertoires were released in a freely available public database intended as a resource for research on the immune response to SARS-CoV-2. The samples were drawn from the first 160 participants of the ongoing ImmuneRACE study and from roughly 1,300 subjects provided by 6 global collaborators. Nearly every sample came with metadata listing a de-identified subject ID, COVID-19 status, age in years and sex. Where available, HLA class I and class II types were taken from metadata supplied by the sample provider and were not determined by assay-based typing.

Participants in the prospective study were aged roughly 18 to 89 years, lived in 20 to 25 United States geographic areas, and enrolled through a virtual design. In the prospective study, cohorts were assigned on the basis of participant-reported clinical history obtained from a screening survey and a study questionnaire. ImmuneRACE Cohort 3 recovered participants were defined by two consecutive negative NP/OP PCR tests, healthcare professional clearance, or symptom resolution. Mobile phlebotomists in the prospective study collected whole blood, serum and a nasopharyngeal or oropharyngeal swab from every participant. Additional blood draws and questionnaires over an approximately 2-month period could optionally be provided by prospective study participants. Before DNA extraction, prospective study blood samples were shipped either frozen or at room temperature. Paper-wide results and their limitations: The quantity of clinical and demographic metadata differed by source and by participant and was supplied without curation.

This clonotype was obtained from a woman in her twenties or thirties who had recovered from COVID-19. Sequenced sample: PBMCs or T cells enriched from blood (not recorded which).

This receptor has the CDR3 CASSQELAGGPGATDTQYF. The DNA sequence is TGTGCCAGCAGCCAGGAACTAGCGGGAGGGCCGGGGGCCACAGATACGCAGTATTTT. The chain links TRBV4-2 with TRBJ2-3; 13 central bases correspond to TRBD2. V is trimmed back by 3 bases and J by 2 bases, and the junction contains 11 bases that no gene match accounts for. Taken from cysteine to phenylalanine, the CDR3 has 19 residues. This entry keeps only the CDR3 DNA: 57 bases, framed from base 1. The germline V gene supplies CDR1 LGHNA and CDR2 YNFKEQ.